The source of this TCR beta chain is a study of cytomegalovirus exposure and HLA in healthy donors. Study-level information: A preliminary data release comprised around 85 million unique TCRs obtained from HLA-typed donors. General study points: Highest at DRB1 and lowest at HLA-C, TCR association rates differed among HLA loci in a later analysis. Prior analysis indicated that the majority of TCR beta V segments exhibited productivity approximately 90% or approximately 30% of the time. In a later analysis, the majority of CMV-associated beta chains seemingly showed HLA restriction.

Per germline, CDR1 SQVTM and CDR2 ANQGSEA. V lost 6 bases to trimming and J lost 3 bases, with 8 bases between them. This CDR3 comprises 11 residues. The PCR employed 60 Vbeta primers together with 13 Jbeta primers. The assay was immunoSEQ multiplex PCR, and TCRdb's table has in-frame clones only and misses some. Of about 130,000 clones listed, 8% to 9.5% are singletons. As concerns this clone: Its antigen is as yet unknown.

The TCR comes from a man in his forties in good health and CMV-seronegative. The chain employs TRBV29-1 and TRBJ1-1; TRBD1 might be the D (5 bases). Material: PBMCs. The CDR3 DNA sequence: TGCAGCGTGACGGGGGACACTGAAGCTTTCTTT. It encodes CSVTGDTEAFF.